The clone carrying this T cell receptor beta chain was picked up one time. TCR beta sequencing was performed on blood CD8+ and CD4+ T cells. Negative isolation yielded CD8+ and CD4+ T cells; FACS enriched TEMRA cells. The sample is drawn from a study of CD8 T cells in Susac syndrome. V was shortened by 3 bases and J by 8 bases, with 13 bases between the two germline ends. This CDR3 is built from 13 residues. Random hexamers were used to reverse transcribe an amount of about 0.45 to 1 ug RNA. Coverage of TCR beta CDR3 amplification by immunoSEQ multiplex PCR extended to 54 Vbeta and 13 Jbeta. One entry per CDR3 protein results from TCRdb running MiXCR on the immunoSEQ multiplex PCR reads. The profile covers roughly 190,000 distinct CDR3 sequences, with about 94% appearing a single time and over 0.08% taken by the ten largest.

This clonotype originated in a human donor in good health. The gene calls are TRBV12-3 or TRBV12-4 and TRBJ1-2, with no clear D. Sequenced material: CD4+ T cells from PBMCs. CDR3 in amino acids: CASSFSSLKGYTF. DNA of the CDR3: TGTGCCAGCAGTTTCTCCAGCCTGAAGGGCTACACCTTC.